This T cell receptor (beta chain) was retrieved from a study of cytotoxic CD8 clonotypes in ibrutinib-treated CLL. Background on the study: Response samples came after a median 12 months of treatment, range 6 to 36. Whole-study findings and limits: Baseline clonality, above age-matched healthy donor levels, tracked circulating CD8+ T-cell counts.

V was clipped by 2 bases and J by 5 bases, with 9 bases between them. CDR1 is MNHEY and CDR2 is SVGAGI in the germline V gene. CDR3 length: 13 amino acids. Regarding this clone: What it binds is unknown.

Assay: immunoSEQ multiplex PCR; the TCRdb copy retains only in-frame clones and omits some. Here the sample spans around 330,000 clones, roughly 67% being singletons. Sample: PBMCs, taken after 36 months of ibrutinib treatment. V and J are TRBV6-5 and TRBJ1-2, with unresolved D. The clonotype was recovered from a human donor with chronic lymphocytic leukemia. CDR3 DNA sequence: TGTGCCAGCAGTTACGGCTCCCTATATGGCTACACCTTC. Its protein is CASSYGSLYGYTF.